Listed below are T cell receptor beta chains from one sample, sequenced in a study of control samples from healthy donors and cancer patients. Some clones are missing from TCRdb's copy, which holds only in-frame ones; the method was immunoSEQ multiplex PCR. The sample shows approximately 65,000 clones, about 90% of them seen only once. Sequences were obtained from PBMCs. These receptor sequences come from a man in his 60s with lung cancer. Both conserved end residues are part of each CDR3. The D gene is left open where the match is weak. For some rows the clone size is stated as once, few or many, or as a class when expanded; others skip it.

>TRBJ2-3|14|-|TRBV30|-
TGTGCCTGGAGTAGACAGTCTAGCACAGATACGCAGTATTTT
CAWSRQSSTDTQYF
>TRBJ1-1|13|-|TRBV2|-
TGTGCCAGTATGACAGGTGTGGGGACTGAAGCTTTCTTT
CASMTGVGTEAFF
>TRBJ2-3|14|-|TRBV7-2|-
TGTGCCAGCAGCTTACCGTGGGAGAAAGATACGCAGTATTTT
CASSLPWEKDTQYF
>TRBJ2-7|14|TRBD1|TRBV24-1|few
TGTGCCACCAGTGGAGGGACAGGGTTCTACGAGCAGTACTTC
CATSGGTGFYEQYF
>TRBJ2-5|12|-|TRBV29-1|-
TGCAGCGTTGACGACAGTCAAGAGACCCAGTACTTC
CSVDDSQETQYF
>TRBJ1-1|14|TRBD1|TRBV7-9|-
TGTGCCAGCAGCTCGGGACAGGGGAACACTGAAGCTTTCTTT
CASSSGQGNTEAFF
>TRBJ1-5|16|-|TRBV5-6|-
TGTGCCAGCAGCTTGTTTCAGGAGACCCCCAATCAGCCCCAGCATTTT
CASSLFQETPNQPQHF
>TRBJ1-2|13|TRBD1|TRBV12-3/TRBV12-4|-
TGTGCCAGCAGATACGGAACAGGGGTGCGCTACACCTTC
CASRYGTGVRYTF
>TRBJ1-6|13|-|TRBV10-2|-
TGCGCCAGCAGTGACAGCTTAAATTCACCCCTCCACTTT
CASSDSLNSPLHF
>TRBJ2-2|15|-|TRBV9|few
TGTGCCAGCAGGGTGGGGCTAGCGAACACCGGGGAGCTGTTTTTT
CASRVGLANTGELFF
>TRBJ2-7|15|-|TRBV5-8|-
TGTGCCAGCAGCTTGGCCCCCAGAGGGGGTCACGAGCAGTACTTC
CASSLAPRGGHEQYF
>TRBJ2-5|13|-|TRBV5-1|-
TGCGCCAGCAGCCCTTCTCAACTGGAGACCCAGTACTTC
CASSPSQLETQYF
>TRBJ2-5|15|-|TRBV10-2|few
TGCGCCAGCACCGACTTGACAGGACTACAAGAGACCCAGTACTTC
CASTDLTGLQETQYF
>TRBJ2-6|15|-|TRBV5-6|-
TGTGCCAGCAGCTTGTACTGGGCCGGGGCCAACGTCCTGACTTTC
CASSLYWAGANVLTF
>TRBJ1-2|17|-|TRBV5-1|-
TGCGCCAGCAGCTTGAGAACACAACAAGGGGACGTCTATGGCTACACCTTC
CASSLRTQQGDVYGYTF
>TRBJ1-1|16|TRBD1|TRBV2|-
TGTGCCAGCAGTGAAGCGCCAGGGGGCCTGAACACTGAAGCTTTCTTT
CASSEAPGGLNTEAFF
>TRBJ2-5|15|-|TRBV4-1|-
TGCGCCAGCAGCATCCAACAGGGAAACCAAGAGACCCAGTACTTC
CASSIQQGNQETQYF
>TRBJ2-5|12|-|TRBV4-1|-
TGCGCCAGCAGCCAAGATCATGAGACCCAGTACTTC
CASSQDHETQYF
>TRBJ1-1|15|TRBD1|TRBV5-1|-
TGCGCCAGCAGCTTGGCGGTACAGGGGGCGACTGAAGCTTTCTTT
CASSLAVQGATEAFF
>TRBJ2-1|13|-|TRBV2|-
TGTGCCAGCAGTGAAATCATATGGGGAGAGCAGTTCTTC
CASSEIIWGEQFF
>TRBJ2-1|11|TRBD2|TRBV25-1|-
TGTGCCAGCAGTCGCGGGGGGGTGTGGTTCTTC
CASSRGGVWFF
>TRBJ2-5|13|-|TRBV18|-
TGTGCCAGCTCACCACCACCCAGAGAGACCCAGTACTTC
CASSPPPRETQYF
>TRBJ2-2|13|-|TRBV3-1/TRBV3-2|once
TGTGCCAGCAGCCTTGGTGGCACCGGGGAGCTGTTTTTT
CASSLGGTGELFF
>TRBJ1-1|13|-|TRBV30|-
TGTGCCTGGAGACGGACAGTGGTCACTGAAGCTTTCTTT
CAWRRTVVTEAFF
>TRBJ1-1|13|-|TRBV7-9|-
TGTGCCAGCCGGGACGTCAGAGGCACTGAAGCTTTCTTT
CASRDVRGTEAFF
>TRBJ1-1|14|-|TRBV7-9|-
TGTGCCAGCAGCCACCGGGATGGGAACACTGAAGCTTTCTTT
CASSHRDGNTEAFF
>TRBJ1-6|13|-|TRBV6-1|once
TGTGCCAGCAGTGAAAGGGAGGATTCACCCCTCCACTTT
CASSEREDSPLHF
>TRBJ2-7|17|-|TRBV5-8|-
TGTGCCAGCAGCGACGGCCCCGTTCGTCAGGGTGGGGTCAGGCAGTACTTC
CASSDGPVRQGGVRQYF
>TRBJ1-2|12|-|TRBV18|once
TGTGCCAGCTCACCCGGGACGGGGGGCTACACCTTC
CASSPGTGGYTF
>TRBJ2-2|16|-|TRBV10-3|-
TGTGCCATCAGTGACGTAGGGGTAGCGAACACCGGGGAGCTGTTTTTT
CAISDVGVANTGELFF
>TRBJ2-1|15|-|TRBV24-1|-
TGTGCCACCAGTGATATGAGGGGCCCTGGTAATGAGCAGTTCTTC
CATSDMRGPGNEQFF
>TRBJ2-6|10|-|TRBV12-3/TRBV12-4|-
TGTGCCAGCAGCTTTCCCGGGTTGACTTTC
CASSFPGLTF
>TRBJ1-2|14|-|TRBV5-1|-
TGCGCCAGCAGCCCCAGGGTGTCTAACTATGGCTACACCTTC
CASSPRVSNYGYTF
>TRBJ1-5|15|-|TRBV7-2|-
TGTGCCAGCAGCTTTCAAAGGGGTAGCAATCAGCCCCAGCATTTT
CASSFQRGSNQPQHF
>TRBJ1-4|16|TRBD1|TRBV5-1|-
TGCGCCAGCAGCGGAACGGGACAGCTAACTAATGAAAAACTGTTTTTT
CASSGTGQLTNEKLFF
>TRBJ2-5|14|-|TRBV6-1|-
TGTGCCAGCAGTGAAGGACAGGTTTCAGAGACCCAGTACTTC
CASSEGQVSETQYF
>TRBJ1-4|14|-|TRBV6-6|-
TGTGCCAGCAGTTATGGCGGGGTACGAGAAAAACTGTTTTTT
CASSYGGVREKLFF
>TRBJ1-2|15|TRBD1|TRBV5-1|-
TGCGCCAGCAGCTTGGGGACAGGGCCCAACTATGGCTACACCTTC
CASSLGTGPNYGYTF
>TRBJ2-3|13|-|TRBV29-1|-
TGCAGCGTTGTGAAGGGGCGGACAGATACGCAGTATTTT
CSVVKGRTDTQYF
>TRBJ1-1|11|-|TRBV6-6|-
TGTGCGATTAGCAGCGGCACTGAAGCTTTCTTT
CAISSGTEAFF
>TRBJ2-7|13|-|TRBV4-2|-
TGTGCCAGCAACGGAGGGAACTCCTACGAGCAGTACTTC
CASNGGNSYEQYF
>TRBJ1-2|13|-|TRBV10-1|-
TGCGCCAGCAGTGAAGGTCCTAACTATGGCTACACCTTC
CASSEGPNYGYTF
>TRBJ1-2|15|-|TRBV18|once
TGTGCCAGCTCCCCCGCAGGGGCGCCAGGTTATGGCTACACCTTC
CASSPAGAPGYGYTF
>TRBJ2-3|15|TRBD2|TRBV6-5|-
TGTGCCAGCAGTTCTAGCGGGGTTTCGGGGGGTACGCAGTATTTT
CASSSSGVSGGTQYF
>TRBJ2-3|13|-|TRBV11-3|once
TGTGCCAGCAGCCTGGGGGGCCCGAATACGCAGTATTTT
CASSLGGPNTQYF
>TRBJ1-4|12|-|TRBV5-1|-
TGCGCCAGCAGCCGAAAGAATGAAAAACTGTTTTTT
CASSRKNEKLFF
>TRBJ2-6|15|-|TRBV5-1|-
TGCGCCAGCAGCTTAGGAGCCTCTGGGGCCAACGTCCTGACTTTC
CASSLGASGANVLTF
>TRBJ2-2|16|TRBD2|TRBV5-1|-
TGCGCCAGCAGCTTGCTTCTAGCGGGAAACACCGGGGAGCTGTTTTTT
CASSLLLAGNTGELFF
>TRBJ1-2|15|-|TRBV27|-
TGTGCCAGCAGTTTATACCCGGGGGCAAACTATGGCTACACCTTC
CASSLYPGANYGYTF
>TRBJ2-5|13|-|TRBV6-5|-
TGTGCCAGCAGCCCCAATGTGGGAGTGACCCAGTACTTC
CASSPNVGVTQYF
>TRBJ1-1|13|-|TRBV28|once
TGTGCCAGCAGTGTGACAGGAGGGCTAAGTCCTTTCTTT
CASSVTGGLSPFF
>TRBJ2-3|13|-|TRBV24-1|-
TGTGCCACCAGTGATTTGCAAGCAGATACGCAGTATTTT
CATSDLQADTQYF
>TRBJ1-4|19|TRBD1|TRBV3-1/TRBV3-2|-
TGTGCCAGCAGCCGGGACAGGGCGTTCCATATTGGAACTAATGAAAAACTGTTTTTT
CASSRDRAFHIGTNEKLFF
>TRBJ1-1|13|-|TRBV18|few
TGTGCCAGCTCACCTTCATCGGACATGGAAGCTTTCTTT
CASSPSSDMEAFF
>TRBJ2-2|16|TRBD2|TRBV5-6|-
TGTGCCAGCAGCCGTAACCCGCAGGGAGGGTCCGGGGAGCTGTTTTTT
CASSRNPQGGSGELFF
>TRBJ2-7|14|-|TRBV5-4|-
TGTGCCAGCAGGCTTAACACGGATGGTAACGAGCAGTACTTC
CASRLNTDGNEQYF
>TRBJ2-7|15|TRBD1|TRBV11-3|-
TGTGCCAGCAGCTTAGGGACAGGGTCTTTCGACGAGCAGTACTTC
CASSLGTGSFDEQYF